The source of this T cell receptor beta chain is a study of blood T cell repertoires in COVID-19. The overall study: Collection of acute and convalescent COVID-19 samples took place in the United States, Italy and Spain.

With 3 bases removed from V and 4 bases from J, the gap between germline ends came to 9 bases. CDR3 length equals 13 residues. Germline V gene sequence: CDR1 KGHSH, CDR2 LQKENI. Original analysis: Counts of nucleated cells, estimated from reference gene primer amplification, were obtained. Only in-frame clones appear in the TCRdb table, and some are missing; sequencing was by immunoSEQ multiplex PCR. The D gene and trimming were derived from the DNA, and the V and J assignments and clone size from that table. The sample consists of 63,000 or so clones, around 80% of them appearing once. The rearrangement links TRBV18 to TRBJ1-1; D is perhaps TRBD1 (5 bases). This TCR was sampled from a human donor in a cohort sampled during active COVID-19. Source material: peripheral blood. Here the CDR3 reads CASSPPGGTEAFF. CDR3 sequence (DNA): TGTGCCAGCTCACCCCCGGGGGGCACTGAAGCTTTCTTT.